This T cell receptor (beta chain) was sequenced in a study of cytomegalovirus exposure and HLA in healthy donors. For the study at large: The roughly 110 validation repertoires were reported in a later analysis to have been generated on the same platform as the roughly 700 first-cohort repertoires. Findings and limits, study-wide: Researchers counted 164 TCR beta chains as cytomegalovirus-associated. Rare TCR sequences predominated, though certain public TCRs were found in many donors. Reports showed the classifier diagnosing cytomegalovirus status with high specificity and sensitivity.

The CDR3 contains 16 residues. Per the germline V gene, CDR1 is SGHTA and CDR2 is FQGNSA. The V end lost 10 bases, the J end lost 0 bases, and 22 bases lay between the germline ends. Note on this clone: Its antigen is still unknown.

Libraries were prepared by immunoSEQ multiplex PCR; TCRdb keeps only in-frame clonotypes and omits some of them. The data hold 200,000 or so clones, with more than 75% observed a single time. The sequencing sample was made of PBMCs. The TCR comes from a man aged 18 to 30 in good health and CMV-seropositive. The rearrangement joins TRBV7-2 to TRBJ2-7; a weak D match, TRBD2 (6 bases). The CDR3 sequence is CAIRGGSGPSSYEQYF. The CDR3 coding sequence is TGTGCCATCCGGGGAGGTAGCGGCCCAAGCTCCTACGAGCAGTACTTC.